The rows below give T cell receptor beta chains drawn from one sample of a study of CD8 T cells in ankylosing spondylitis. Via MiXCR, TCRdb re-called the 5' RACE reads, giving one row per CDR3 protein. The sample has around 770,000 distinct CDR3 sequences, under 20% seen once; the top ten hold roughly a fifth. Sequences were obtained from blood, either unsorted or a sorted T cell fraction (not recorded which). The source is a male donor with ankylosing spondylitis. Each CDR3 is given with its conserved first and last residue. The order of the fields is J gene, clone size, V gene, CDR3 protein. Rows give clone size only sometimes, using once, few, many, or a class for an expanded clone.

j_call: TRBJ1-1
clone_size: many
v_call: TRBV10-3
cdr3_aa: CAARDPGRSNTEAFF

j_call: TRBJ1-1
clone_size: NA
v_call: TRBV11-2
cdr3_aa: CASSLYPLHPYPAGGTEAFF

j_call: TRBJ2-1
clone_size: NA
v_call: TRBV4-1
cdr3_aa: CASSQVHLATSDYNEQFF

j_call: TRBJ2-7
clone_size: NA
v_call: TRBV7-8
cdr3_aa: CASSPWASGAMGEQYF

j_call: TRBJ2-5
clone_size: NA
v_call: TRBV20-1
cdr3_aa: CSARGGETQYF

j_call: TRBJ2-7
clone_size: NA
v_call: TRBV5-6
cdr3_aa: CASSLEGRGEQYF

j_call: TRBJ1-2
clone_size: NA
v_call: TRBV20-1
cdr3_aa: CSARDRGTHYGYTF

j_call: TRBJ2-4
clone_size: once
v_call: TRBV5-3
cdr3_aa: CARSSPGTSSGMAKNIQYF

j_call: TRBJ2-4
clone_size: few
v_call: TRBV12-3/TRBV12-4
cdr3_aa: CASSLTGQGVPKNIQYF

j_call: TRBJ2-3
clone_size: few
v_call: TRBV18
cdr3_aa: CASSDAYSTDTQYF

j_call: TRBJ1-2
clone_size: NA
v_call: TRBV12-3/TRBV12-4
cdr3_aa: CASSLRWGRGGYTF

j_call: TRBJ2-7
clone_size: many
v_call: TRBV7-9
cdr3_aa: CASSSERYEQYF

j_call: TRBJ2-7
clone_size: NA
v_call: TRBV5-6
cdr3_aa: CASSLNGSPYYEQYF

j_call: TRBJ2-7
clone_size: few
v_call: TRBV10-3
cdr3_aa: CAISAGTSGAYEQYF

j_call: TRBJ2-7
clone_size: NA
v_call: TRBV20-1
cdr3_aa: CSATILPGLTYEQYF

j_call: TRBJ2-1
clone_size: NA
v_call: TRBV7-6
cdr3_aa: CASSLAGLAGGRYNEQFF

j_call: TRBJ2-1
clone_size: few
v_call: TRBV20-1
cdr3_aa: CSATELRTGATDNEQFF

j_call: TRBJ2-5
clone_size: NA
v_call: TRBV24-1
cdr3_aa: CATSDSTGARPETQYF

j_call: TRBJ2-7
clone_size: few
v_call: TRBV20-1
cdr3_aa: CSAKGHMVDEQYF

j_call: TRBJ2-2
clone_size: few
v_call: TRBV5-1
cdr3_aa: CASSLAGSGKGELFF